These T cell receptor beta chains were read from a single sample in a study of cytomegalovirus exposure and HLA in healthy donors. Only in-frame clones appear in the TCRdb table, and some are missing; sequencing was by immunoSEQ multiplex PCR. The sample lists about 240,000 clones; around nine tenths were seen once. The sample comprised PBMCs. The receptors here all came from a man between 18 and 35 years old in good health and CMV-seronegative. CDR3s include the opening cysteine and the closing phenylalanine or tryptophan. Each record gives: D gene, J gene, V gene, clone size, CDR3 DNA, CDR3 protein. D genes are given only for firm matches. Size is omitted from some rows. Given values are once, few, many or a class for expanded clones.

>TRBD2|TRBJ2-3|TRBV4-3|.
TGCGCCAGCAGCCAAGCGGCTAGCGGGAGAGCAGATACGCAGTATTTT
CASSQAASGRADTQYF
>.|TRBJ1-5|TRBV19|.
TGTGCCAGTAGTATACAGGGCGAGCAGCCCCAGCATTTT
CASSIQGEQPQHF
>TRBD1|TRBJ2-7|TRBV4-3|.
TGCGCCAGCAGCCCGGACAGGGGGCCCTACGAGCAGTACTTC
CASSPDRGPYEQYF
>.|TRBJ2-1|TRBV27|.
TGTGCCAGCAGTCTAACCCGGGACTTAAGGCGCTCCTACAATGAGCAGTTCTTC
CASSLTRDLRRSYNEQFF
>TRBD1|TRBJ1-2|TRBV27|.
TGTGCCAGCAGTGAGGGGGCCGGAGACTATGGCTACACCTTC
CASSEGAGDYGYTF
>TRBD1|TRBJ1-2|TRBV4-1|.
TGCGCCAGCAGCCGGGGACAGGAGCCTAACTATGGCTACACCTTC
CASSRGQEPNYGYTF
>TRBD2|TRBJ2-3|TRBV15|.
TGTGCCACCAGCAGACTTAAGACTAGCGGGAGGTTTAGCACAGATACGCAGTATTTT
CATSRLKTSGRFSTDTQYF
>.|TRBJ1-2|TRBV27|.
TGTGCCAGCAGTTTGACGGGGAACTATGGCTACACCTTC
CASSLTGNYGYTF
>.|TRBJ1-6|TRBV18|few
TGTGCCAGCTCCCCCTCTCATCAAGGTACGGGGAATTCACCCCTCCACTTT
CASSPSHQGTGNSPLHF
>.|TRBJ2-6|TRBV9|once
TGTGCCAGCAGCGTACTGGAGGCTGGGGCCAACGTCCTGACTTTC
CASSVLEAGANVLTF
>.|TRBJ1-5|TRBV5-3|.
TGTGCCAGCAGATCGTCAGGGGGCAATCAGCCCCAGCATTTT
CASRSSGGNQPQHF
>TRBD1|TRBJ1-4|TRBV4-3|once
TGCGCCAGCAGCAAACAGGGGAATGAAAAACTGTTTTTT
CASSKQGNEKLFF
>TRBD2|TRBJ2-5|TRBV27|.
TGTGCCAGCATGACCCTCAAAGGGGCGGGAGCGGGGGAGACCCAGTACTTC
CASMTLKGAGAGETQYF
>.|TRBJ2-7|TRBV6-1|.
TGTGCCAGCAGTGAAGCTTGGGGGGAGCGCGAGCAGTACTTC
CASSEAWGEREQYF
>.|TRBJ1-2|TRBV15|few
TGTGCCACCAGCAGAGATTCCACGGATGGCTACACCTTC
CATSRDSTDGYTF
>.|TRBJ1-6|TRBV10-2|.
TGCGCCAGCAGATCCGGGACACAGCACTCACCCCTCCACTTT
CASRSGTQHSPLHF
>TRBD2|TRBJ2-1|TRBV18|.
TGTGCCAGCTCACGCACTAGCGGAAACAATGAGCAGTTCTTC
CASSRTSGNNEQFF
>.|TRBJ2-4|TRBV2|.
TGTGCCAGTTTTGCGCATGACAAAAACATTCAGTACTTC
CASFAHDKNIQYF
>.|TRBJ2-5|TRBV2|.
TGTGCCAGCACCCAAGGCAGGGGTGGGGAGACCCAGTACTTC
CASTQGRGGETQYF
>.|TRBJ2-1|TRBV5-1|.
TGCGCCACCTCAATCGGGGGGCAGAATGAGCAGTTCTTC
CATSIGGQNEQFF
>.|TRBJ2-7|TRBV7-3|.
TGTGCCAGCAGCTTAGACCGCCCGACAGCCTCCTACGAGCAGTACTTC
CASSLDRPTASYEQYF
>TRBD1|TRBJ2-7|TRBV4-3|.
TGCGCCAGCAGCCAAGAACAGGGGAGCTACGAGCAGTACTTC
CASSQEQGSYEQYF
>TRBD2|TRBJ2-7|TRBV9|.
TGTGCCAGCAGCGTAGGCAAGCGGGAGGGCCCCCTCTACTACGAGCAGTACTTC
CASSVGKREGPLYYEQYF
>TRBD1|TRBJ1-1|TRBV28|once
TGTGCCAGTAGCAGGGGGCTGAACACTGAAGCTTTCTTT
CASSRGLNTEAFF
>.|TRBJ2-1|TRBV7-9|.
TGTGCCAGCAGCTTAGGGGGGCCTCTCAATGAGCAGTTCTTC
CASSLGGPLNEQFF
>.|TRBJ2-1|TRBV9|once
TGTGCCAGCGGCACCTACAATGAGCAGTTCTTC
CASGTYNEQFF
>TRBD2|TRBJ2-1|TRBV27|few
TGTGCCAGCAGTTTGGTAGCGGGAGGTTGGGATGAGCAGTTCTTC
CASSLVAGGWDEQFF
>TRBD1|TRBJ1-5|TRBV6-1|.
TGTGCCAGCAGTGAGGGGACAGGACAGTATCAGCCCCAGCATTTT
CASSEGTGQYQPQHF
>.|TRBJ1-1|TRBV6-1|.
TGTGCCAGCAGTGAGTCGGTGAACACTGAAGCTTTCTTT
CASSESVNTEAFF
>.|TRBJ2-3|TRBV9|.
TGTGCCAGCAGCGACGCCCCTACGAGCACAGATACGCAGTATTTT
CASSDAPTSTDTQYF
>.|TRBJ2-3|TRBV7-8|.
TGTGCCAGCAGAGGCCCTGGAGCAGATACGCAGTATTTT
CASRGPGADTQYF
>.|TRBJ2-7|TRBV5-6|.
TGTGCCAGCAGCCCCCGGGGGGCTCCCTCGTTTTACGAGCAGTACTTC
CASSPRGAPSFYEQYF